Listed below are T cell receptor beta chains from one sample, sequenced in a study of CDR3 diversity in severe acne. TCRdb redid the calling of the PCR reads with MiXCR, one entry per CDR3 protein. The table includes about 85,000 distinct CDR3 sequences, about half detected once. Specimen: blood. The receptors here all came from a male donor in good health, serving as a control. Both conserved end residues are part of each CDR3. A D gene is named only where the DNA matches it firmly. The size of a clone is reported for some rows only, either as once, few or many, or as a class for expanded clones.

d_call j_call v_call clone_size cdr3_aa cdr3_nt
TRBD2 TRBJ2-3 TRBV11-3 . CASSLWGGRMGTQYF TGTGCCAGCAGCCTATGGGGCGGGAGAATGGGTACGCAGTATTTT
TRBD1 TRBJ2-7 TRBV9 many CASSVRTGEGYEQYF TGTGCCAGCAGCGTAAGGACAGGGGAAGGTTACGAGCAGTACTTC
. TRBJ2-5 TRBV7-3 . CASSPDAGRRWETQYF TGTGCCAGCAGCCCCGACGCAGGACGGAGGTGGGAGACCCAGTACTTC
. TRBJ2-3 TRBV7-9 . CASRAGTGTDTQYF TGTGCCAGCAGGGCCGGGACGGGCACAGATACGCAGTATTTT
. TRBJ2-7 TRBV6-1 medium-sized CASSETAAHDEQYF TGTGCCAGCAGTGAAACGGCAGCCCACGACGAGCAGTACTTC
TRBD2 TRBJ2-1 TRBV10-3 . CAISGASGSNEQFF TGTGCCATCAGTGGGGCTAGCGGGAGCAATGAGCAGTTCTTC
TRBD2 TRBJ2-7 TRBV7-9 . CASSSIAGALKANEQYF TGTGCCAGCAGCTCAATAGCGGGAGCTCTAAAAGCCAACGAGCAGTACTTC
. TRBJ1-6 TRBV15 . CATSSDATGRSPRHF TGTGCCACCAGCTCCGATGCCACAGGTCGCTCACCCCGCCACTTT
. TRBJ2-7 TRBV9 . CASSVDLDTTYEQYF TGTGCCAGCAGCGTAGATCTGGACACCACCTACGAGCAGTACTTC
TRBD1 TRBJ2-2 TRBV5-1 . CASSLRQGIDTGELFF TGCGCCAGCAGCCTCAGACAGGGGATCGACACCGGGGAGCTGTTTTTT
TRBD1 TRBJ2-2 TRBV20-1 many CSVLGQGSTGELFF TGCAGTGTCCTGGGACAGGGTTCCACCGGGGAGCTGTTTTTT